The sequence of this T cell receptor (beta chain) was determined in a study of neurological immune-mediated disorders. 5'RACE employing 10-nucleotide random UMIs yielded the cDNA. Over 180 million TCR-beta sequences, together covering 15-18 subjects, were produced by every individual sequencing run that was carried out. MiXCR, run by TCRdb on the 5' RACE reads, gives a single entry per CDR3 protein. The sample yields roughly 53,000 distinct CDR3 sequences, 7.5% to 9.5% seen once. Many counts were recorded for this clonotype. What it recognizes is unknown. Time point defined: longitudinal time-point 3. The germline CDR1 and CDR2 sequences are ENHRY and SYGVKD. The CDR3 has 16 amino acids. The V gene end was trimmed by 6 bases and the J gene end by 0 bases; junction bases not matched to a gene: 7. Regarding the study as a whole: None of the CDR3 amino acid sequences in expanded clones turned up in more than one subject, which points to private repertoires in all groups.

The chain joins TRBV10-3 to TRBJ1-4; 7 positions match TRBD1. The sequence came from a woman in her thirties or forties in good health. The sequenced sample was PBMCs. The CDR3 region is CAIRPGQEATNEKLFF. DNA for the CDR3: TGTGCCATCAGACCCGGACAGGAGGCAACTAATGAAAAACTGTTTTTT.